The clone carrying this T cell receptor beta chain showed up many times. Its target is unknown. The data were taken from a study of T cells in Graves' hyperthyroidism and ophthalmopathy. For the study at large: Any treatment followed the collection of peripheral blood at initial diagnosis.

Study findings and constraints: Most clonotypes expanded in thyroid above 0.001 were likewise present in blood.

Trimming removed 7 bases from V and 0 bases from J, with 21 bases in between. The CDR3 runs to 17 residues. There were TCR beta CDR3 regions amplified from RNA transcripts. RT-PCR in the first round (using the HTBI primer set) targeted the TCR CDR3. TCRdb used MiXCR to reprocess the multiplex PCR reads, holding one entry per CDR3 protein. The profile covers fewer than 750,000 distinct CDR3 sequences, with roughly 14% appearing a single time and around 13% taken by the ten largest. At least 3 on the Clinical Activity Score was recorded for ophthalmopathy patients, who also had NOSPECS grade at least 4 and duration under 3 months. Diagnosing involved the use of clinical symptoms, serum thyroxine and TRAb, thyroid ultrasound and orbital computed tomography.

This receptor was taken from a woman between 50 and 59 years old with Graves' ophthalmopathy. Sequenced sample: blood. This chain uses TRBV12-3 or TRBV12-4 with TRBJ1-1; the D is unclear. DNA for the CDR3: TGTGCCAGCATCCACCTCACCGTCCAGGCACTGAACACTGAAGCTTTCTTT. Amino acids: CASIHLTVQALNTEAFF.